What follows describes a single TCR beta chain. The antigen remains undetermined. This sample is drawn from a study of CD8 T cells in Susac syndrome. About the research overall: Clinically active disease was present in 5 or 6 of the sequenced Susac syndrome patients. About eight of these patients were in remission. Patients with Susac syndrome were therapy-naive, taking corticosteroids, with some also receiving intravenous immunoglobulin, or taking intravenous immunoglobulin alone at the time their blood was drawn. Study conclusions and caveats: TEMRA cells and active patients showed peak Susac CD8+ clonal expansion.

V dropped 0 bases and J dropped 10 bases, with 12 bases sitting between them. Per germline, CDR1 DFQATT and CDR2 SNEGSKA (reference sequence). This CDR3 has 12 residues. Reverse transcription of roughly 0.45 to 1 ug RNA was carried out with random hexamers. Amplification of TCR beta CDR3 used immunoSEQ multiplex PCR across 54 Vbeta and 13 Jbeta. TCRdb re-analysed the immunoSEQ multiplex PCR reads in MiXCR, keeping a single row per CDR3 protein. Here the sample spans about 130,000 distinct CDR3 sequences, roughly 94% being singletons. Sequencing used CD8+ T cells from PBMCs. This chain joins TRBV20-1 and TRBJ2-5; D could derive from TRBD1 or TRBD2 (5 bases each). This sequence originates from a human donor with Susac syndrome. The CDR3 reads CSARDMGTRQYF. The CDR3 DNA follows: TGCAGTGCTAGAGATATGGGGACGCGCCAGTACTTC.